This TCR beta chain was identified during a study of shared clonotypes between healthy human individuals. Clones were read by immunoSEQ multiplex PCR, and TCRdb kept only the in-frame ones, dropping some. The table lists about 670,000 clones, about three quarters of them singletons, with 1.8% in the top ten. This clone has ten or more counts. The germline V gene encodes CDR1 KGHSH and CDR2 LQKENI. Unmatched junction bases numbered 4, after V lost 3 bases and J lost 4 bases. The CDR3 spans 14 residues. The TCR comes from a woman aged 25 to 45 in good health. The chain links TRBV18 to TRBJ2-7; the match to TRBD1 covers 9 bases. Sequences were obtained from memory CD4+ T cells sorted from blood. Subset denoted: CD45RA-negative fraction. The CDR3: CASSPNRGRYEQYF. CDR3 DNA: TGTGCCAGCTCACCGAACAGGGGGCGGTACGAGCAGTACTTC.